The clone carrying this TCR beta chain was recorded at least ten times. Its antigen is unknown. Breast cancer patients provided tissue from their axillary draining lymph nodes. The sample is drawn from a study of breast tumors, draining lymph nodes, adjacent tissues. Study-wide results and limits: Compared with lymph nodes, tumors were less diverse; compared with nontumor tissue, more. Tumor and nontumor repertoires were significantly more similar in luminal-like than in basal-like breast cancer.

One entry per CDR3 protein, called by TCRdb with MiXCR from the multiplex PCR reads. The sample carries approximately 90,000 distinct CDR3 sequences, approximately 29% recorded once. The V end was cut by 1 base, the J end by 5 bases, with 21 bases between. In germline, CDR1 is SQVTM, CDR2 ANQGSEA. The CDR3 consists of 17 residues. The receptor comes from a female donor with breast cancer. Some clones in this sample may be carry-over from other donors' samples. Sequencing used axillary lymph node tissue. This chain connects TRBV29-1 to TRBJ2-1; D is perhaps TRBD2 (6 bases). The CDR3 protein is CSVEGRSRESYHNEQFF. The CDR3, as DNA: TGCAGCGTTGAAGGACGGTCCCGGGAGTCTTACCACAATGAGCAGTTCTTC.